The 13 T cell receptor beta chains below come from one sample, sequenced in a study of blood T cells in healthy people across ages. PCR was performed a second time for roughly 7 to 12 cycles using a sample-barcoded 5' primer and a J-beta primer mix. TCRdb analysed the 5' RACE reads with MiXCR anew, one entry per CDR3 protein. The profile covers approximately 900,000 distinct CDR3 sequences, with about 29% appearing a single time and roughly 10% taken by the ten largest. These data were also reused for a study on T cells of mothers and their children.

Sequencing used blood. Receptor source: a woman aged 35 to 49 in good health.

On this clonotype: A read error is possible here, since a much larger clone lies one base away. This chain joins TRBV5-1 and TRBJ2-7; TRBD2 agrees at 11 bases. This CDR3 spans 14 amino acids. V dropped 3 bases and J dropped 7; count of bases not matched to a gene: 6. From germline, CDR1 is SGHRS and CDR2 YFSETQ. The CDR3 DNA reads TGCGCCAGCAGCTACAGACTAGCGGGGATGGAGCAGTACTTC. Its protein is CASSYRLAGMEQYF.

The chain joins TRBV11-2 to TRBJ2-5; D possibly uses TRBD1 or TRBD2 (5 bases each). The V gene lost 5 bases and the J gene lost 3 bases, with 16 bases spanning the gap. The CDR3 has 15 residues. Germline-derived CDR1 and CDR2 are SGHAT and FQNNGV. The CDR3 nucleotides read TGTGCCAGCAGCAACCGTAGATGGGGGAAAGAGACCCAGTACTTC. Encoded protein: CASSNRRWGKETQYF. The full variable domain, in which reference TRBV11-2 and TRBJ2-5 provide the parts outside the CDR3, is EAGVAQSPRYKIIEKRQSVAFWCNPISGHATLYWYQQILGQGPKLLIQFQNNGVVDDSQLPKDRFSAERLKGVDSTLKIQPAKLEDSAVYLCASSNRRWGKETQYFGPGTRLLVL.

This clonotype was seen at least ten times. The rearrangement joins TRBV12-3 or TRBV12-4 to TRBJ1-2, with no clear D. V lost 6 bases and J lost 7, with 18 bases in between. There are 14 residues in the CDR3. Here the CDR3 DNA reads TGTGCCAGCAGCTTAAGCACAGCCTTCACTGGCTACACCTTC. It yields the protein CASSLSTAFTGYTF.

The table lists this clonotype with a few counts. The genes are TRBV5-1 and TRBJ2-7; 9 bases match TRBD2. Unmatched junction bases numbered 16, after V lost 3 bases and J lost 3 bases. This CDR3 has 18 amino acids. The germline CDR1 and CDR2 sequences are SGHRS and YFSETQ. The CDR3 here is CASSSPFEASGVNYEQYF. In DNA form, the CDR3 reads TGCGCCAGCAGCTCCCCGTTCGAGGCTAGCGGGGTAAACTACGAGCAGTACTTC.

The rearrangement joins TRBV27 to TRBJ1-6, with D perhaps matching TRBD1 (5 bases). V was clipped by 3 bases and J by 11 bases, with 11 bases between them. Per the germline V gene, CDR1 is MNHEY and CDR2 is SMNVEV (reference sequence). The CDR3 is 13 residues long. CDR3 DNA sequence: TGTGCCAGCAGTTTCACAGGCCCAGCACCCCTCCACTTT. As protein: CASSFTGPAPLHF.

The sample holds many counts of this clonotype. This chain connects TRBV6-6 to TRBJ2-4; weak D call: TRBD2 (6 bases). The CDR3 loop spans 15 amino acids. Per germline, CDR1 MNHNY and CDR2 SVGAGI (reference sequence). With 0 bases removed from V and 1 base from J, the gap between germline ends came to 7 bases. CDR3 in DNA: TGTGCCAGCAGTTACTCTCGGGGGGCCAAAAACATTCAGTACTTC. As protein: CASSYSRGAKNIQYF.

The J gene is TRBJ2-1, the V gene TRBV9; tentatively, D is TRBD2 (6 bases). Germline lookup yields CDR1 SGDLS and CDR2 YYNGEE. The CDR3 runs 15 residues. V was shortened by 0 bases and J by 9 bases, with 16 bases between the two germline ends. The CDR3 here is CASSVGGIDTGEQFF. Here the CDR3 DNA reads TGTGCCAGCAGCGTAGGCGGGATTGACACCGGTGAGCAGTTCTTC.

At least ten counts were recorded for this clonotype. The genes are TRBV7-2 and TRBJ2-1; D uncertain. Germline V gene data show CDR1 as SGHTA and CDR2 as FQGNSA. This CDR3 has 13 residues. The V end lost 2 bases, the J end lost 5 bases, and 7 bases lay between the germline ends. In nucleotides, the CDR3 is TGTGCCAGCAGCTTAACCGTCGACAATGAGCAGTTCTTC. Translated, it gives CASSLTVDNEQFF.

This clonotype was observed a handful of times. CDR3 DNA: TGTGCCAGCAACGGGCAGGGGGTCCAAGAGACCCAGTACTTC. Its protein is CASNGQGVQETQYF. The gene calls are TRBV6-1 and TRBJ2-5, with TRBD1 identical over 7 bases. V shed 7 bases and J 1 base; nucleotides not matched to a gene: 6. The CDR3 has 14 amino acids. The germline V gene has CDR1 MNHNS and CDR2 SASEGT.

This clonotype came up once. Its ends do not fully match the called genes, so a read error is possible. This chain connects TRBV12-3 or TRBV12-4 to TRBJ2-3, with 10 positions matching TRBD2. CDR3 length: 15 residues. In DNA, the CDR3 is TGTACCAGCAGTTTTCGGACTAGCGGCTCGGATACGCAGTATTTT. Translated, it gives CTSSFRTSGSDTQYF.

The J gene is TRBJ2-1, the V gene TRBV5-1; TRBD2 matches 14 bases. Trimming took 8 bases from V and 4 from J; bases not matched to a gene: 5. CDR1 and CDR2 from the germline V gene are SGHRS and YFSETQ. The CDR3 consists of 15 residues. In nucleotides, the CDR3 is TGCGCCAGTACGACTAGCGGGGGGGTTTACAATGAGCAGTTCTTC. Its translation is CASTTSGGVYNEQFF.

The chain couples TRBV10-3 to TRBJ2-1; D unresolved. CDR1 is ENHRY and CDR2 is SYGVKD in the germline V gene. V lost 2 bases to trimming and J lost 10 bases, with 12 bases between them. The CDR3 is 13 residues long. The CDR3 is CAISEPRAGEQFF. Written as DNA, the CDR3 is TGTGCCATCAGTGAGCCCCGGGCCGGGGAGCAGTTCTTC.

As concerns this clonotype: Possible read error: a much larger clone is one base away. This chain joins TRBV18 and TRBJ1-2, with D maybe TRBD1 (5 bases). This CDR3 region has 13 residues. Germline CDR1 is KGHSH and CDR2 is LQKENI. The DNA for the CDR3 is TGTGCCAGCCCACCAGGGCCGAAGTATGGCTACACCTTC. The encoded protein is CASPPGPKYGYTF. Full variable domain (outside the CDR3, taken from reference TRBV18 and TRBJ1-2): NAGVMQNPRHLVRRRGQEARLRCSPMKGHSHVYWYRQLPEEGLKFMVYLQKENIIDESGMPKERFSAEFPKEGPSILRIQQVVRGDSAAYFCASPPGPKYGYTFGSGTRLTVV.